This paragraph reports one TCR beta chain. Clones were sequenced by immunoSEQ multiplex PCR, and TCRdb holds only the in-frame ones, with some missing. The sample records over 250,000 clones, 80% to 85% being singletons. These data are taken from a study of blood T cell repertoires in COVID-19. This CDR3 is built from 13 residues. Germline CDR1 and CDR2: GTSNPN and SVGIG (reference sequence). V lost 5 bases to trimming and J lost 1 base, with 11 bases between them. The sequence came from a middle-aged man who had been exposed to COVID-19. Sequenced material: PBMCs or T cells enriched from blood (not recorded which). This chain joins TRBV30 and TRBJ1-2; D unresolved. The CDR3 bases are TGTGCCTGGTCCGGGAGGAATAACTATGGCTACACCTTC. Translation: CAWSGRNNYGYTF.